Each of the 7 T cell receptor beta chains below was sequenced from the same sample in a study of identical twins. TCRdb fed the 5' RACE reads into MiXCR, producing one record per CDR3 protein. The table lists 1,800,000 or so distinct CDR3 sequences, less than 35% of them singletons. Source material: cord blood. The source is a newborn girl in good health.

The chain employs TRBV28 and TRBJ2-1; the D is unclear. Germline lookup yields CDR1 MDHEN and CDR2 SYDVKM. The V end lost 4 bases, the J end lost 2 bases, and 9 bases lay between the germline ends. This CDR3 is built from 14 residues. For the CDR3, the DNA is TGTGCCAGCAGTTCCCCGTGGACCTACAATGAGCAGTTCTTC. This codes for CASSSPWTYNEQFF.

This sequence joins TRBV28 and TRBJ2-3; D gene uncertain. This CDR3 comprises 15 residues. V lost 6 bases and J lost 0, with 13 bases in between. Germline V gene lookup returns CDR1 MDHEN and CDR2 SYDVKM. The CDR3 DNA is TGTGCCAGCAGGTCGACTGGTACTAGCACAGATACGCAGTATTTT. Protein product: CASRSTGTSTDTQYF.

This clonotype was recorded a few times. The J gene is TRBJ1-1, the V gene TRBV20-1; D unclear. The germline gives CDR1 DFQATT, CDR2 SNEGSKA (reference sequence). This CDR3 is built from 16 residues. V lost 4 bases and J lost 0, with 18 bases in between. The CDR3 DNA sequence: TGCAGTGCTACGAGACCCCTGAGGCGTTTGAACACTGAAGCTTTCTTT. It translates to CSATRPLRRLNTEAFF.

In this sample, this clonotype turned up a few times. The chain is built from TRBV27 and TRBJ2-5; possibly TRBD1 or TRBD2 for D (6 bases each). The CDR3 has 14 residues. Trimming took 5 bases from V and 11 from J, leaving 21 bases between them. Germline V CDR1 and CDR2: MNHEY, SMNVEV (reference sequence). The CDR3 loop reads CASSRDIPPGEQYF. The CDR3 DNA sequence: TGTGCCAGCAGTCGGGACATCCCCCCGGGAGAGCAGTACTTC.

Comments on this clonotype: One end of the junction varies from germline; a read error may be responsible. The rearrangement uses TRBV3-1 and TRBJ2-3; 14 nucleotides align to TRBD2. This CDR3 region has 20 residues. Germline V gene data show CDR1 as LGHDT and CDR2 as YNNKEL (reference sequence). The CDR3 spells CARSQLGTSGGRASTDTQYF. CDR3 DNA sequence: TGTGCCAGAAGCCAACTCGGGACTAGCGGGGGAAGAGCTAGCACAGATACGCAGTATTTT.

This clonotype was recorded a few times. The CDR3 DNA reads as TGTGCCAGCAGCTTAGCGGGAACGATACCCTATGGCTACACCTTC. Amino acid sequence: CASSLAGTIPYGYTF. This rearrangement joins TRBV7-9 to TRBJ1-2; D ambiguous. Trimming shortened V by 0 bases and J by 4 bases, and 12 bases separated the two germline ends. Germline values: CDR1 SEHNR, CDR2 FQNEAQ (reference sequence). The CDR3 is made up of 15 amino acids.

This chain links TRBV12-3 or TRBV12-4 with TRBJ1-2; TRBD1 agrees at 10 bases. The CDR3 is made up of 15 amino acids. Losses at the gene ends were 5 bases for V and 5 bases for J; bases not matched to a gene: 8. The CDR3 sequence is CASSRLGQGYYGYTF. The CDR3 region has the DNA TGTGCCAGCAGTCGGCTGGGACAGGGGTATTATGGCTACACCTTC.